What follows is one TCR beta chain and its context. This entry is derived from a study of shared clonotypes between healthy human individuals. On the study more broadly: Donor ages ranged 18 to 49 years: a couple of women, a few men.

Original methodology: ImmunoSEQ yielded junction-only sequences lacking quality scores, so filtering differed. Produced via immunoSEQ multiplex PCR; TCRdb's table is partial and in-frame only. V and J calls and clone size are copied from that table; D and trimming were computed from the DNA. Found here are approximately 1.1 million clones, 70% to 80% of them singletons; the top ten hold approximately 0.5%. Germline loops: CDR1 MNHNY, CDR2 SVGAGI (reference sequence). Trimming cost V 9 bases and J 1 base; bases outside gene matches: 11. The CDR3 has 16 residues. The specimen was memory CD4+ T cells from PBMCs. Stated subset: CD45RA-negative fraction. The V call is TRBV6-6, the J call TRBJ1-5, with 8 nucleotides matching TRBD1. The receptor's source is a man between 18 and 29 years old in good health. Some clones in this sample may be carry-over from other donors' samples. CDR3 DNA: TGTGCCAGTGTTGGTGCACAGGGGGTGAGCAATCAGCCCCAGCATTTT. Protein: CASVGAQGVSNQPQHF.